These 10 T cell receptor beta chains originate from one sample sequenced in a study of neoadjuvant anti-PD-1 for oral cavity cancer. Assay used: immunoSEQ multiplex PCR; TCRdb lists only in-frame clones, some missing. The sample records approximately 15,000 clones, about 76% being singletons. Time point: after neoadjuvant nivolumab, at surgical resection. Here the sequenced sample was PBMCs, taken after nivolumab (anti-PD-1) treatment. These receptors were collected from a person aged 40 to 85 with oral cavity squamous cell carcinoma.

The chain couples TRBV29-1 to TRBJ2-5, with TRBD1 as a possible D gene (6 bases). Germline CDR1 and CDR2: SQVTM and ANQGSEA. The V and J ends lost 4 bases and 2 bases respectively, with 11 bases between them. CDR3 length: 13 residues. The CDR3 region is CSVATGIQETQYF. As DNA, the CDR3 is TGCAGCGTTGCCACAGGGATACAAGAGACCCAGTACTTC.

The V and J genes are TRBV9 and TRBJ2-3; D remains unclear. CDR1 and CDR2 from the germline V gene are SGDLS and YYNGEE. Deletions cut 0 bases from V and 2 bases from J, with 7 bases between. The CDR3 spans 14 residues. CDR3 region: CASSVEKYTDTQYF. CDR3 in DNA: TGTGCCAGCAGCGTAGAAAAATACACAGATACGCAGTATTTT.

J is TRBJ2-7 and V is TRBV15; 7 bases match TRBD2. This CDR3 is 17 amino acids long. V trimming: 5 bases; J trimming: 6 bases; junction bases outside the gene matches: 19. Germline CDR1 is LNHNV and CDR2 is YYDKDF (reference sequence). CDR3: CATSSPAANTGGGEQYF. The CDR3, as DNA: TGTGCCACCAGCTCCCCGGCCGCGAATACGGGAGGAGGCGAGCAGTACTTC.

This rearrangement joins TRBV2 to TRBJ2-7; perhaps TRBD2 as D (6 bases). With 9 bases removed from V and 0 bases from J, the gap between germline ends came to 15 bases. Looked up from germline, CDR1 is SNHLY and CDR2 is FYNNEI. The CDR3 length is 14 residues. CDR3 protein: CASSWRVSSYEQYF. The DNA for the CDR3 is TGTGCCAGTTCGTGGAGGGTAAGCTCCTACGAGCAGTACTTC.

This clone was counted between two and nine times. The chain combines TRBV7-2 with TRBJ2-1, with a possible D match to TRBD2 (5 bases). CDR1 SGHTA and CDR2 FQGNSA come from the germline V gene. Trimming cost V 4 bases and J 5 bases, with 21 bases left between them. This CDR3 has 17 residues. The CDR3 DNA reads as TGTGCCAGCAGCTCTAGCCGGGAACAAACATGGGACAATGAGCAGTTCTTC. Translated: CASSSSREQTWDNEQFF. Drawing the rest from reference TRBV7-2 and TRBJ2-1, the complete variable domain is GAGVSQSPSNKVTEKGKDVELRCDPISGHTALYWYRQSLGQGLEFLIYFQGNSAPDKSGLPSDRFSAERTGGSVSTLTIQRTQQEDSAVYLCASSSSREQTWDNEQFFGPGTRLTVL.

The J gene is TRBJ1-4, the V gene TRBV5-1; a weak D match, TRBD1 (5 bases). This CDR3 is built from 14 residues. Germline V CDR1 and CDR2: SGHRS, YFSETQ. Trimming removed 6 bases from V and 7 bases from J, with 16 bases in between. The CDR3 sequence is CASKQAVSGEKLFF. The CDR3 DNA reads TGCGCCAGCAAACAGGCAGTAAGCGGTGAAAAACTGTTTTTT.

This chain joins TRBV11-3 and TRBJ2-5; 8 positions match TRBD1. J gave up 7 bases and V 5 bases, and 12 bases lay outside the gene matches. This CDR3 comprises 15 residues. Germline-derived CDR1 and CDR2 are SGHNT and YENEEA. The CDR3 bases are TGTGCCAGCAGCGCGACCCACGGACAGGGAGGGACCCAGTACTTC. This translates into CASSATHGQGGTQYF. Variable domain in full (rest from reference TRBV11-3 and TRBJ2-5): EAGVVQSPRYKIIEKKQPVAFWCNPISGHNTLYWYLQNLGQGPELLIRYENEEAVDDSQLPKDRFSAERLKGVDSTLKIQPAELGDSAVYLCASSATHGQGGTQYFGPGTRLLVL.

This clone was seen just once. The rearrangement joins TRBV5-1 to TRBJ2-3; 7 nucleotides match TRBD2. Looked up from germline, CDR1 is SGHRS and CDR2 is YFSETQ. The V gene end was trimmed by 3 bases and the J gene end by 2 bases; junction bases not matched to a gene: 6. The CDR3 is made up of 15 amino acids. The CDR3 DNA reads TGCGCCAGCAGCTGGAGAAAGCGGGACACAGATACGCAGTATTTT. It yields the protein CASSWRKRDTDTQYF. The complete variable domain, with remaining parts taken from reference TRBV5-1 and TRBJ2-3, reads KAGVTQTPRYLIKTRGQQVTLSCSPISGHRSVSWYQQTPGQGLQFLFEYFSETQRNKGNFPGRFSGRQFSNSRSEMNVSTLELGDSALYLCASSWRKRDTDTQYFGPGTRLTVL.

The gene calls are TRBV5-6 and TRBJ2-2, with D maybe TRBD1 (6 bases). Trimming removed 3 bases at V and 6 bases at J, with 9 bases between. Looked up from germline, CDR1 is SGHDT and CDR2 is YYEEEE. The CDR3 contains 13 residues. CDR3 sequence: CASSSAGAGELFF. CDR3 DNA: TGTGCCAGCAGCTCCGCAGGGGCCGGGGAGCTGTTTTTT.

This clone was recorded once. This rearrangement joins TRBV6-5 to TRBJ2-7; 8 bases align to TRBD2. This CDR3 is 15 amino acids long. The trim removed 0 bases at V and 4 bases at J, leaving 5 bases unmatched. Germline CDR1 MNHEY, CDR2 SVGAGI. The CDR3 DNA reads TGTGCCAGCAGTTACTCCAGCGGGGGCCAGTACGAGCAGTACTTC. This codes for CASSYSSGGQYEQYF.